The clone carrying this T cell receptor beta chain was observed many times. As yet, its antigen is unknown. At one boundary the junction diverges from the germline segment, which might be a read error. The sample originates from a study of identical twins. Overall study results and limits: Abundant cord blood beta clonotypes carried fewer insertions; memory repertoires showed none.

TCRdb redid the calling of the 5' RACE reads with MiXCR, one entry per CDR3 protein. The sample includes fewer than 250,000 distinct CDR3 sequences, approximately 9% of them seen just once. This CDR3 spans 11 amino acids. Germline lookup yields CDR1 MNHNY and CDR2 SVGAGI (reference sequence). The specimen was memory (CD45RO+) T cells sorted from blood. This sequence originates from a woman between 18 and 29 years old in good health. The chain couples TRBV6-6 to TRBJ1-4; tentative D call: TRBD1 (5 bases). CDR3 sequence reads: CASSYGDRQSF. The DNA for the CDR3 is TGTGCCAGCAGTTACGGGGACCGCCAAAGTTTT.